This TCR beta chain was observed in a study of T-cell memory formation after mild COVID-19 (dated by TCRdb to the early 2020s). With respect to the entire study: TCR sequence clusters from the two donors were found to be largely donor specific. Two young, previously healthy adult volunteers, one female and one male, were included in the cohort. In two donors, T-cell clones that expanded and contracted after mild COVID-19 were tracked by sequencing TCRalpha and TCRbeta repertoires over time. Here is what the overall study found, with its caveats: Balanced CD4/CD8 phenotypes were observed for clones contracting from day 15 to 85, whereas a bias towards CD4+ was observed for a second wave of clones expanding from day 15 to 37. SARS-CoV-2 specificity of the second-wave clones peaking on day 37 was not confirmed. The study covered only a couple of mild cases, and larger cohorts including severe cases with pre-infection samples were considered necessary. Contracting CD4+ clones were located mainly in the CM and EM memory subsets, whereas CD8+ clones were found to be enriched in EMRA. Some responding clones were detected in pre-infection memory, which suggested that pre-existing cross-reactive memory T cells had joined the SARS-CoV-2 response.

Only a few counts were recorded for this clonotype. This clone's antigen is unknown. Base qualities are not recorded, but no much larger clone differs from it by a single base. Ficoll-Paque density gradient centrifugation was the method used to isolate PBMCs. These reads were obtained on an Illumina NovaSeq 6000. TCRalpha and TCRbeta cDNA libraries were built by 5'RACE with constant-segment primers, adding sample barcodes and unique molecular identifiers. Trizol reagent was used to extract RNA from every sample. The libraries were amplified in two PCR steps, and the second step added a second sample barcode and Illumina TruSeq adapters. Sequencing of libraries was performed on an Illumina NovaSeq with 2 x 150 bp paired-end reads. Per the authors' processing: Demultiplexing of reads and collapsing into UMI-guided consensus sequences were performed with migec v1.2.7. Using mixcr v2.1.11, UMI consensuses were aligned to TRA and TRB V and J templates and then assembled into clonotypes. Clonotypes were classified as expanded or contracted when called significant by both edgeR and NoisET, with noise models trained on biological replicates. For edgeR calls, the thresholds were a false discovery rate-adjusted p below 0.01 and a log2 fold-change of 1. As an exploratory analysis of dynamics, max-normalized trajectories of the 1000 most abundant clonotypes were examined with PCA combined with hierarchical clustering. Each responding clone was given a CD4 or CD8 phenotype based on the CD4+ and CD8+ repertoires, which had been sequenced separately. Starting from the raw public reads, TCRdb applied fastp trimming at Q25, assembled clones with MiXCR and retained in-frame beta chains. Rows with a matching CDR3 protein are joined into one entry that keeps the most common DNA and genes. The V and J calls and clone size come from TCRdb's table, not from the authors' own analysis. The sample yields about 400,000 distinct CDR3 sequences; 23% were counted once. The ten biggest clones cover less than 15% of the sample.

From the cysteine up to the phenylalanine, the CDR3 has a length of 13 residues. Only CDR3 DNA is held: 39 bases, read in frame from base 1. The V and J ends are trimmed by 1 base and 11 bases, leaving 14 bases between them. In the germline V gene (reference sequence), CDR1 corresponds to LGHDT and CDR2 to YNNKEL. The sequence was obtained from an adult woman who had mild COVID-19 (a few samples of this study predate the infection). The sample titles of this study are shuffled in the database, so cell type and time point are left out; the donor was told from shared clones. Material for sequencing was PBMCs or a T cell subset sorted from them (not recorded which). The chain was built from TRBV3-1 and TRBJ1-1; tentative D gene TRBD1, with 5 bases matching. In nucleotides, the sequence is TGTGCCAGCAGCCAAGGGGCCGGGACTTGGGCTTTCTTT. Translated, this is CASSQGAGTWAFF. The CDR3 plus the reference TRBV3-1 and TRBJ1-1 genes for the other parts give the full variable domain: DTAVSQTPKYLVTQMGNDKSIKCEQNLGHDTMYWYKQDSKKFLKIMFSYNNKELIINETVPNRFSPKSPDKAHLNLHINSLELGDSAVYFCASSQGAGTWAFFGQGTRLTVV.